A selection of T cell receptor beta chains follows, all from one sample in a study of cytomegalovirus exposure and HLA in healthy donors. The assay was immunoSEQ multiplex PCR, and TCRdb's table has in-frame clones only and misses some. Of 150,000 to 200,000 clones in the sample, about 83% were seen once. What was sequenced was PBMCs. Source of these receptors: a woman aged 30 to 39 in good health and CMV-seropositive. The conserved cysteine and the conserved F or W are not part of the CDR3 here. D genes are given only for firm matches. Rows give clone size only sometimes, using once, few, many, or a class for an expanded clone.

TRBJ1-5	.	TRBV4-3	.	ASSHTFGSPQH
TRBJ1-4	.	TRBV5-1	TRBD1	ASSPWTGGGEKLF
TRBJ2-2	.	TRBV5-1	TRBD2	ASRLLAGLNTGELF
TRBJ2-7	.	TRBV5-1	.	ASSRTAGTNYEQY
TRBJ1-6	.	TRBV4-1	.	ASSSQATSNSPLH
TRBJ1-2	.	TRBV7-9	.	ASSPWGREDGYT
TRBJ2-5	.	TRBV9	.	ASSVALDTETQY
TRBJ1-1	few	TRBV6-1	.	ASSGREDTEAF
TRBJ1-1	.	TRBV2	TRBD1	ASRATRGQKNTEAF
TRBJ2-7	.	TRBV7-2	.	ASSRGSLRSSYEQY
TRBJ2-5	.	TRBV19	TRBD1	ASSIFLGQGTETQY
TRBJ2-5	.	TRBV5-1	.	ASSWRGGGEETQY
TRBJ1-5	.	TRBV6-1	.	ASSESGLKSLPQH
TRBJ2-7	once	TRBV6-5	.	ASGGAPYEQY
TRBJ1-4	.	TRBV15	.	ATSREGDGEKLF
TRBJ1-4	few	TRBV27	TRBD1	ASSSGQVLSRKLF
TRBJ2-7	few	TRBV6-5	.	ASSAPEFYEQY
TRBJ2-6	.	TRBV5-1	.	ASSPGNSGANVLT
TRBJ2-2	.	TRBV11-1	TRBD2	ASNTGTRVHGELF
TRBJ2-2	.	TRBV28	TRBD2	ASSLADGELF
TRBJ1-1	.	TRBV5-1	.	ASSTAGMNTEAF
TRBJ2-7	few	TRBV10-1	TRBD1	ASSESTGQGYEQY
TRBJ2-3	.	TRBV28	.	ASSLTDTQY
TRBJ1-5	.	TRBV6-1	.	ASSVVQGGDQPQH
TRBJ2-2	.	TRBV4-1	TRBD2	ASSQAIKRGTGELF
TRBJ1-1	.	TRBV7-8	TRBD1	ASSSLTGRNTEAF
TRBJ1-4	.	TRBV7-9	.	ASSFGWRAANEKLF
TRBJ2-1	.	TRBV4-2	TRBD1	ASSQRTGVDEQF
TRBJ1-4	.	TRBV6-5	.	ASSYMTGNNEKLF
TRBJ1-1	.	TRBV7-2	.	ASSLVPGYTEAF
TRBJ1-1	.	TRBV2	.	AIPRQGEAF
TRBJ1-2	.	TRBV6-5	.	ASSHLPDTYGYT
TRBJ2-2	.	TRBV5-4	TRBD1	ASSFPGGAGTGELF
TRBJ1-3	.	TRBV4-1	TRBD1	ASSRLTGAGNTIY
TRBJ1-5	.	TRBV6-5	.	ASSYSSNRISQH
TRBJ2-7	.	TRBV5-1	TRBD2	ASSLTSGSISYEQY
TRBJ2-2	.	TRBV14	.	ASSQVGQVPGELF
TRBJ2-7	.	TRBV29-1	.	SVGLSDEQY
TRBJ2-1	.	TRBV4-1	.	ASSQAGDSYNEQF
TRBJ1-2	once	TRBV4-1	.	ASSQGTAYGYT
TRBJ1-3	few	TRBV7-8	.	ASSSGSDEPDLKSSGNTIY
TRBJ1-6	.	TRBV9	TRBD1	ASSVDGQVNSPLH
TRBJ2-1	.	TRBV5-1	TRBD2	ASSFFQRGAYNEQF
TRBJ2-7	.	TRBV28	.	ASSSQRIDEGAVAEY